The TCR beta chain under discussion was sequenced for a study of CD8+CD57+ T cells in acquired aplastic anemia. Study details: DNA from sorted CD4+ and CD8+ cells averaged roughly 3.2 ug. Mean read depth for CD4+ cells from healthy donors was approximately 10 million. Study-wide points: Patients and controls turned out to have 25 to 35 CD8+ CDR3 sequences in common.

Looked up from germline, CDR1 is DFQATT and CDR2 is SNEGSKA (reference sequence). The CDR3 is 13 amino acids. With 6 bases clipped from V and 0 bases from J, the junction kept 5 bases outside the gene matches. TCR beta VDJ and CDR3 were profiled, and genomic DNA was the template. MiXCR, run by TCRdb on the reads, gives a single entry per CDR3 protein. Of over 200,000 distinct CDR3 sequences listed, around 63% are singletons. Concerning this clonotype itself: The antigen is not known.

The chain recombines TRBV20-1 with TRBJ2-7, with TRBD1 matching over 7 bases. The sequence came from a human donor in good health. Sequenced sample: sorted CD4+, CD8+, or CD8+CD57+ T cells (not recorded which) from PBMCs. CDR3 DNA: TGCAGTGCCGTCGGGACAGTCTCCTACGAGCAGTACTTC. Translated, it gives CSAVGTVSYEQYF.